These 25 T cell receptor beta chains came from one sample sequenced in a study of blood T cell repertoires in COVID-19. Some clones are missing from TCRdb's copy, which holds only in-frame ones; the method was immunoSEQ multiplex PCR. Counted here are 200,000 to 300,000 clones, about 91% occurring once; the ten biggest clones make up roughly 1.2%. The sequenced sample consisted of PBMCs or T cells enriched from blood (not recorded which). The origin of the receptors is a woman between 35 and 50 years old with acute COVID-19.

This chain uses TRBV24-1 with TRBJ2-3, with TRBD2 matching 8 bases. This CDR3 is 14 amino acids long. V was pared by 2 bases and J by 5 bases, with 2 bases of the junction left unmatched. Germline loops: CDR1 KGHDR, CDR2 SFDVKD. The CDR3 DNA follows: TGTGCCACCAGTGATTGGCTAGCGGGAGATACGCAGTATTTT. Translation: CATSDWLAGDTQYF.

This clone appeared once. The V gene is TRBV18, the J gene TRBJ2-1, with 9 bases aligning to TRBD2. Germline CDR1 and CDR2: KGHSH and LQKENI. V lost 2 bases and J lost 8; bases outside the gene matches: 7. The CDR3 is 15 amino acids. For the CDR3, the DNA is TGTGCCAGCTCACCAGCGGGAGGGCAGAACTATGAGCAGTTCTTC. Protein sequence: CASSPAGGQNYEQFF.

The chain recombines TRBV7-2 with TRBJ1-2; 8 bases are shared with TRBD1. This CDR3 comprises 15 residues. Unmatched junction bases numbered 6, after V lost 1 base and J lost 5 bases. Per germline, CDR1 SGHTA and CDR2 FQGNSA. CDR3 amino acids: CASSLGTGQGYGYTF. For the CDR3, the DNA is TGTGCCAGCAGCTTAGGGACAGGACAGGGATATGGCTACACCTTC.

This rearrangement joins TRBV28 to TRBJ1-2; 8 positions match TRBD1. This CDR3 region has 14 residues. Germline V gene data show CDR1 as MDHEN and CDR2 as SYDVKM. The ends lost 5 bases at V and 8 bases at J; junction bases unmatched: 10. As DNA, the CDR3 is TGTGCCAGCAGTGCAGGGGGCCTACCTATCGGCTACACCTTC. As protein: CASSAGGLPIGYTF.

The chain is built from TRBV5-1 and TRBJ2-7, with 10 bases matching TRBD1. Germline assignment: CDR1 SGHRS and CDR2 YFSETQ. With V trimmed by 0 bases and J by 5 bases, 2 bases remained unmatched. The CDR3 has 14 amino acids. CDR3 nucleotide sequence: TGCGCCAGCAGCTTGGGACAGGGGGCGAACGAGCAGTACGTC. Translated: CASSLGQGANEQYV.

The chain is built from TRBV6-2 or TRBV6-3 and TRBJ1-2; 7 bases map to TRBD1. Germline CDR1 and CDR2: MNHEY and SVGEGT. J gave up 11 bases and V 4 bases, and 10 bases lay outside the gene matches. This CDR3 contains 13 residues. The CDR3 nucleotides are TGTGCCAGCAGTTGGAACAGGGGCACCGGGTACACCTTC. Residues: CASSWNRGTGYTF.

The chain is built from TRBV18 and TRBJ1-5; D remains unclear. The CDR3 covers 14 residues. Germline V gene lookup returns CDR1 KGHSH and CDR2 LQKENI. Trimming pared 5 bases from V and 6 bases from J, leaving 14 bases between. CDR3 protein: CASSGKPAGQPQHF. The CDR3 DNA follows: TGTGCCAGCTCAGGTAAGCCGGCGGGTCAGCCCCAGCATTTT.

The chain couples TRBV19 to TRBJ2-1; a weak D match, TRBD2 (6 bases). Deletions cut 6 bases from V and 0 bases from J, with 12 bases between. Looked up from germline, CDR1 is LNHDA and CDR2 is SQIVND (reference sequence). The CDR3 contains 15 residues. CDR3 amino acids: CASRPRGSSYNEQFF. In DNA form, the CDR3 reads TGTGCCAGTAGGCCTCGGGGGAGCTCCTACAATGAGCAGTTCTTC.

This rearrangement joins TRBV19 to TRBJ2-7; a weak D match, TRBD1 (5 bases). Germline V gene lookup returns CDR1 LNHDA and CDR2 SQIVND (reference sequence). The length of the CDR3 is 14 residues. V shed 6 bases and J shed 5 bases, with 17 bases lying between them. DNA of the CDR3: TGTGCCAGTAGGCAGGAGTCAGGGCCGGACGAGCAGTACTTC. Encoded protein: CASRQESGPDEQYF.

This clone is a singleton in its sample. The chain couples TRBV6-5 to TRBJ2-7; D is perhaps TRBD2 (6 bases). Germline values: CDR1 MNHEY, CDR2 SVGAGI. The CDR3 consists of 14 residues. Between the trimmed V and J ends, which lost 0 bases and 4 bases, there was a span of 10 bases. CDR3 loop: CASSYSGAGYEQYF. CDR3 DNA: TGTGCCAGCAGTTACTCAGGGGCGGGGTACGAGCAGTACTTC.

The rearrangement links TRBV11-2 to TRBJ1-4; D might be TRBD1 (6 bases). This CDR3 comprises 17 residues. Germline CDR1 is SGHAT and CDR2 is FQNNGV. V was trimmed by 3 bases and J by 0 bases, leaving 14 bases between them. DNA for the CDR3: TGTGCCAGCAGCTTGGGGACACCTATTGCAACTAATGAAAAACTGTTTTTT. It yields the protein CASSLGTPIATNEKLFF.

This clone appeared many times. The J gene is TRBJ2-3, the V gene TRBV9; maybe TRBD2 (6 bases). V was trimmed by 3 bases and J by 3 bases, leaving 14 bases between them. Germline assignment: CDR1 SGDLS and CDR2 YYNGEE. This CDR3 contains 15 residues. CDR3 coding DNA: TGTGCCAGCAGCGACACTGGGAGGCCGACAGATACGCAGTATTTT. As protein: CASSDTGRPTDTQYF. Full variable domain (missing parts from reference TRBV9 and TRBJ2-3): DSGVTQTPKHLITATGQRVTLRCSPRSGDLSVYWYQQSLDQGLQFLIQYYNGEERAKGNILERFSAQQFPDLHSELNLSSLELGDSALYFCASSDTGRPTDTQYFGPGTRLTVL.

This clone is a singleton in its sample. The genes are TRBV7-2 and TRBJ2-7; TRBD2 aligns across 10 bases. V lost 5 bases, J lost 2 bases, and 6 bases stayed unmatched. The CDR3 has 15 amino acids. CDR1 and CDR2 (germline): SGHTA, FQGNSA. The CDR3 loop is CASSTEAGGPYEQYF. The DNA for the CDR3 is TGTGCCAGCAGCACCGAAGCGGGAGGGCCCTACGAGCAGTACTTC.

The DNA of the CDR3 is TGTGCCTGGAGTGTTTTCAGGGGCCCAATGAACACTGAAGCTTTCTTT. Protein sequence: CAWSVFRGPMNTEAFF. The chain uses TRBV30 and TRBJ1-1, with D possibly being TRBD1 (6 bases). The CDR3 is 16 amino acids. The germline gives CDR1 GTSNPN, CDR2 SVGIG (reference sequence). The V gene lost 0 bases and the J gene lost 0 bases, with 14 bases spanning the gap. The full variable domain, its missing parts supplied by reference TRBV30 and TRBJ1-1, is SQTIHQWPATLVQPVGSPLSLECTVEGTSNPNLYWYRQAAGRGLQLLFYSVGIGQISSEVPQNLSASRPQDRQFILSSKKLLLSDSGFYLCAWSVFRGPMNTEAFFGQGTRLTVV.

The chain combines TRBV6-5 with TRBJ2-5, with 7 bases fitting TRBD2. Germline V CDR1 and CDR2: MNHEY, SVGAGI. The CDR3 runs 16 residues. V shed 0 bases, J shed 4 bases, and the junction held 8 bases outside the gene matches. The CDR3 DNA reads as TGTGCCAGCAGTTACTCCCTGGCGGGAGTTGGAGAGACCCAGTACTTC. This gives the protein CASSYSLAGVGETQYF.

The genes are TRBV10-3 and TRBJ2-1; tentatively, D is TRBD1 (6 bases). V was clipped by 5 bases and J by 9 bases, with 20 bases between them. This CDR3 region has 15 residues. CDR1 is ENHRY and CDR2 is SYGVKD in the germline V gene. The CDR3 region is CAISRLTEQGGEQFF. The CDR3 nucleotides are TGTGCCATCAGTAGACTAACTGAGCAAGGGGGTGAGCAGTTCTTC.

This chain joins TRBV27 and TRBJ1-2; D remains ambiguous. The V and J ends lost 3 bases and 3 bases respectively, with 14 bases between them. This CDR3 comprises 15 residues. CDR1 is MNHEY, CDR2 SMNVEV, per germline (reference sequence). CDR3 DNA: TGTGCCAGCAGTTTTTTGGACTCCCGGGACTATGGCTACACCTTC. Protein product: CASSFLDSRDYGYTF.

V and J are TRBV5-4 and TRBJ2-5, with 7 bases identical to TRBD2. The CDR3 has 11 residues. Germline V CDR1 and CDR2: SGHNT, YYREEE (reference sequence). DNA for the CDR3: TGTGCTTGGGAGGGACAAGAGACCCAGTACTTC. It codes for CAWEGQETQYF.

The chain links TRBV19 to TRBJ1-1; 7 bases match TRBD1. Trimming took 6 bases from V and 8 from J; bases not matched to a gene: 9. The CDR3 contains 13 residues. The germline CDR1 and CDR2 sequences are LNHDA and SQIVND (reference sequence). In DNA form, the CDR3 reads TGTGCCAGTAGAGAACAAGGGGGCCAAGAAGCTTTCTTT. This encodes CASREQGGQEAFF.

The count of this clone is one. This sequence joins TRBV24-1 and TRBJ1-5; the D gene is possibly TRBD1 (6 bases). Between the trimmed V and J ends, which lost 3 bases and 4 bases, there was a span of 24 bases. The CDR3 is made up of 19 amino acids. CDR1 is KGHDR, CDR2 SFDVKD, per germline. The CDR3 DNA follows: TGTGCCACCAGTGATCCCAGCCGCCGGGACAACAACCGAAATCAGCCCCAGCATTTT. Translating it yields CATSDPSRRDNNRNQPQHF.

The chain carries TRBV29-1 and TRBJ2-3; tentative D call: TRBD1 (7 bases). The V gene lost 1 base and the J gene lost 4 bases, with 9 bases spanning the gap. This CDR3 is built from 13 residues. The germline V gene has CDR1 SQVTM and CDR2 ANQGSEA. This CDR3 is CSVEGGTADTQYF. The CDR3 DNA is TGCAGCGTTGAAGGCGGGACAGCAGATACGCAGTATTTT.

The CDR3 DNA is TGTGCCAGCAGCCGACAGGGACACAATCAGCCCCAGCATTTT. This gives the protein CASSRQGHNQPQHF. J is TRBJ1-5 and V is TRBV3-1 (or the pseudogene TRBV3-2); 7 bases are a match to TRBD1. Germline values: CDR1 LGHDT, CDR2 YNNKEL (reference sequence). The CDR3 covers 14 residues. V trimming: 4 bases; J trimming: 3 bases; junction bases outside the gene matches: 3.

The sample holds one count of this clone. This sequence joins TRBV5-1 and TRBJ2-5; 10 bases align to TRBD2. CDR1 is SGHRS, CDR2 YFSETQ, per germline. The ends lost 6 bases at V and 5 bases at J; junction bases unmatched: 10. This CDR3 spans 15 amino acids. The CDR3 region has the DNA TGCGCCAGCAATTGGCTAGCGGGAGTGGAGGAGACCCAGTACTTC. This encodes CASNWLAGVEETQYF.

The chain's CDR3 is CASSPGLSYNEQFF. CDR3 DNA: TGTGCCAGCAGCCCGGGACTTTCCTACAATGAGCAGTTCTTC. The rearrangement links TRBV4-2 to TRBJ2-1; D possibly corresponds to TRBD2 (6 bases). Trimming took 4 bases from V and 1 from J, leaving 8 bases between them. The CDR3 totals 14 residues. Germline V gene data show CDR1 as LGHNA and CDR2 as YNFKEQ.

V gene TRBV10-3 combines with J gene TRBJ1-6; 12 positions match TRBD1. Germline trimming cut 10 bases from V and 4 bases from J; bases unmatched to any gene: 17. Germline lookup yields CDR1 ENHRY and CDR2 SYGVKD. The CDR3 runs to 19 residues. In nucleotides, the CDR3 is TGTGCCACCATAATTTGGGACAGGGGGCGCGAGGGATATAATTCACCCCTCCACTTT. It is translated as CATIIWDRGREGYNSPLHF.